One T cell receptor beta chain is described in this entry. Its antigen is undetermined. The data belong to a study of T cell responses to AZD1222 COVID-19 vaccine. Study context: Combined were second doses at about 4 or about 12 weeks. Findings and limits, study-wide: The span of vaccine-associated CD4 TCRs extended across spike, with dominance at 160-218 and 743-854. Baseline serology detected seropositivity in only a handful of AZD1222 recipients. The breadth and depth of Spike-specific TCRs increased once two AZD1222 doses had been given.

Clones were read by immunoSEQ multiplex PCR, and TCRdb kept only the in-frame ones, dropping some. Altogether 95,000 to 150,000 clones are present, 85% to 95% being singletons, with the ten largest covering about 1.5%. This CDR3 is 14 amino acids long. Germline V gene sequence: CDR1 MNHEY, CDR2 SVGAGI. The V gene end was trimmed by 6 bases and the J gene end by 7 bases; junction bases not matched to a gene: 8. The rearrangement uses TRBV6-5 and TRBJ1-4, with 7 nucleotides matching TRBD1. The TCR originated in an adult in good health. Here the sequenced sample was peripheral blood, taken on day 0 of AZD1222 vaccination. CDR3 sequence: CASSPTGLFEKLFF. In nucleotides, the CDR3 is TGTGCCAGCAGCCCGACAGGGTTGTTTGAAAAACTGTTTTTT.